A selection of T cell receptor beta chains follows, all from one sample in a study of human T cells and chemical hapten exposure. MiXCR was run by TCRdb on the RACE reads, yielding one entry per CDR3 protein. The table includes approximately 77,000 distinct CDR3 sequences, roughly 7.1% detected once. The specimen comprised whole blood, sampled in connection with sensitization to the hapten diphenylcyclopropenone (DPC). These receptors came from a woman aged 25 to 39 with alopecia areata. Some clones in this sample may be carry-over from other donors' samples. Each CDR3 is given with its conserved first and last residue. Fields, in order: J gene, V gene, D gene, CDR3 length, clone size, CDR3 protein, CDR3 DNA. D genes are given only for firm matches. The size of a clone is reported for some rows only, either as once, few or many, or as a class for expanded clones.

J: TRBJ2-6
V: TRBV11-2
D: TRBD1
length: 15
size: many
CDR3: CASSVDRVGANVLTF
DNA: TGTGCCAGCAGCGTAGACAGGGTTGGGGCCAACGTCCTGACTTTC

J: TRBJ2-4
V: TRBV20-1
D: .
length: 16
size: medium-sized
CDR3: CSAHDHSSLGKNIQYF
DNA: TGCAGTGCACACGACCACAGTTCCCTAGGCAAAAACATTCAGTACTTC

J: TRBJ2-1
V: TRBV20-1
D: TRBD2
length: 15
size: many
CDR3: CSARRAGASYNEQFF
DNA: TGCAGTGCTAGGCGAGCGGGGGCCTCCTACAATGAGCAGTTCTTC

J: TRBJ1-5
V: TRBV10-1
D: .
length: 15
size: many
CDR3: CASRGGRPSNQPQHF
DNA: TGCGCCAGCAGAGGCGGACGGCCTAGCAATCAGCCCCAGCATTTT

J: TRBJ2-1
V: TRBV2
D: .
length: 13
size: many
CDR3: CASRRSSYNEQFF
DNA: TGTGCCAGCAGACGTAGCTCCTACAATGAGCAGTTCTTC

J: TRBJ2-3
V: TRBV5-4
D: .
length: 17
size: many
CDR3: CASSLARISSSTDTQYF
DNA: TGTGCCAGCAGCTTGGCCCGGATCTCTTCTAGCACAGATACGCAGTATTTT

J: TRBJ1-1
V: TRBV20-1
D: .
length: 12
size: many
CDR3: CSARDPMVEAFF
DNA: TGCAGTGCTAGAGATCCCATGGTGGAAGCTTTCTTT

J: TRBJ1-3
V: TRBV5-5
D: .
length: 14
size: few
CDR3: CASQEGGSGNTIYF
DNA: TGTGCCAGCCAAGAGGGGGGCTCTGGAAACACCATATATTTT

J: TRBJ2-3
V: TRBV7-8
D: TRBD2
length: 15
size: few
CDR3: CATSVLGLAGDTQYF
DNA: TGTGCCACCTCCGTCCTGGGACTAGCGGGCGATACGCAGTATTTT

J: TRBJ2-1
V: TRBV13
D: TRBD2
length: 18
size: many
CDR3: CASSRIGRGAGSYNEQFF
DNA: TGTGCCAGCAGCCGAATCGGGAGGGGGGCAGGGTCCTACAATGAGCAGTTCTTC

J: TRBJ1-2
V: TRBV20-1
D: .
length: 13
size: many
CDR3: CSARDPWVYGYTF
DNA: TGCAGTGCTAGAGACCCGTGGGTCTATGGCTACACCTTC

J: TRBJ1-6
V: TRBV7-9
D: TRBD1
length: 17
size: .
CDR3: CASSLETGTGSNSPLHF
DNA: TGTGCCAGCAGCTTAGAAACCGGGACAGGGAGTAATTCACCCCTCCACTTT

J: TRBJ1-1
V: TRBV12-3/TRBV12-4
D: .
length: 14
size: many
CDR3: CASSPRGKNTEAFF
DNA: TGTGCCAGCAGCCCAAGGGGAAAGAACACTGAAGCTTTCTTT

J: TRBJ1-5
V: TRBV5-1
D: .
length: 15
size: many
CDR3: CASTTLPGGNQPQHF
DNA: TGCGCCAGCACCACCCTCCCAGGTGGCAATCAGCCCCAGCATTTT

J: TRBJ2-3
V: TRBV2
D: TRBD1
length: 15
size: many
CDR3: CASSPGTASTDTQYF
DNA: TGTGCCAGCAGCCCCGGGACAGCTAGCACAGATACGCAGTATTTT

J: TRBJ1-5
V: TRBV6-2/TRBV6-3
D: .
length: 11
size: .
CDR3: CASARGQPQHF
DNA: TGTGCCAGCGCTAGGGGCCAGCCCCAGCATTTT

J: TRBJ1-2
V: TRBV5-1
D: .
length: 16
size: .
CDR3: CASSREGGASIYGYTF
DNA: TGCGCCAGCAGCAGAGAAGGCGGGGCGTCGATTTATGGCTACACCTTC

J: TRBJ1-2
V: TRBV20-1
D: TRBD1
length: 14
size: .
CDR3: CSVKGQGANYGYTF
DNA: TGCAGTGTCAAGGGACAGGGGGCTAACTATGGCTACACCTTC

J: TRBJ2-1
V: TRBV5-1
D: .
length: 13
size: once
CDR3: CASSYRTENEQFF
DNA: TGCGCCAGCAGCTATCGGACAGAAAATGAGCAGTTCTTC

J: TRBJ1-6
V: TRBV7-9
D: .
length: 15
size: .
CDR3: CASSARDIENSPLHF
DNA: TGTGCCAGCAGCGCCCGGGACATAGAAAATTCACCCCTCCACTTT

J: TRBJ2-7
V: TRBV5-4
D: TRBD1
length: 13
size: few
CDR3: CASSADRGGEQYF
DNA: TGTGCCAGCAGCGCGGACAGGGGGGGGGAGCAGTACTTC

J: TRBJ2-2
V: TRBV11-2
D: .
length: 17
size: few
CDR3: CASSFRVPTWDTGELFF
DNA: TGTGCCAGCAGCTTTCGCGTACCGACTTGGGACACCGGGGAGCTGTTTTTT

J: TRBJ2-7
V: TRBV29-1
D: TRBD2
length: 16
size: few
CDR3: CSVDMVGTSGVTEQYF
DNA: TGCAGCGTTGACATGGTGGGGACTAGCGGGGTTACCGAGCAGTACTTC

J: TRBJ1-5
V: TRBV7-6
D: TRBD1
length: 14
size: few
CDR3: CASSFGQGNQPQHF
DNA: TGTGCCAGCAGCTTCGGACAGGGCAATCAGCCCCAGCATTTT

J: TRBJ2-7
V: TRBV12-3/TRBV12-4
D: .
length: 14
size: few
CDR3: CASSLVGLPYEQYF
DNA: TGTGCCAGCAGTTTAGTGGGGCTACCCTACGAGCAGTACTTC

J: TRBJ1-5
V: TRBV6-2/TRBV6-3
D: .
length: 14
size: many
CDR3: CASTPGHSNQPQHF
DNA: TGTGCCAGCACCCCGGGACACAGCAATCAGCCCCAGCATTTT

J: TRBJ2-2
V: TRBV12-3/TRBV12-4
D: .
length: 15
size: many
CDR3: CASSLVGARAGELFF
DNA: TGTGCCAGCAGTTTAGTCGGGGCCCGGGCCGGGGAGCTGTTTTTT

J: TRBJ1-1
V: TRBV3-1
D: .
length: 12
size: .
CDR3: CASSHERTEAFF
DNA: TGTGCCAGCAGCCATGAACGCACTGAAGCTTTCTTT

J: TRBJ1-1
V: TRBV27
D: .
length: 15
size: many
CDR3: CASSLLTAKGTEAFF
DNA: TGTGCCAGCAGTTTATTGACAGCGAAAGGCACTGAAGCTTTCTTT

J: TRBJ1-2
V: TRBV7-3
D: TRBD1
length: 14
size: .
CDR3: CASSLGETGIGYTF
DNA: TGTGCCAGCAGCTTAGGGGAGACAGGGATCGGCTACACCTTC

J: TRBJ2-1
V: TRBV5-4
D: TRBD2
length: 15
size: .
CDR3: CASRRGGETNNEQFF
DNA: TGTGCCAGCAGGCGGGGAGGGGAGACAAACAATGAGCAGTTCTTC

J: TRBJ1-5
V: TRBV27
D: .
length: 15
size: many
CDR3: CASSPLGVAIQPQHF
DNA: TGTGCCAGCAGTCCGCTTGGGGTGGCCATTCAGCCCCAGCATTTT

J: TRBJ2-1
V: TRBV2
D: .
length: 16
size: .
CDR3: CASSRQTAGAGSEQFF
DNA: TGTGCCAGCAGCCGACAAACTGCGGGGGCGGGTAGTGAGCAGTTCTTC

J: TRBJ1-3
V: TRBV5-1
D: .
length: 16
size: few
CDR3: CASSLGGTSSGNTIYF
DNA: TGCGCCAGCAGCTTGGGGGGCACGAGCTCTGGAAACACCATATATTTT

J: TRBJ2-3
V: TRBV7-6
D: .
length: 15
size: many
CDR3: CASSFGQLLTDTQYF
DNA: TGTGCCAGCAGCTTCGGGCAACTACTCACAGATACGCAGTATTTT

J: TRBJ2-5
V: TRBV29-1
D: TRBD2
length: 16
size: few
CDR3: CSVWGASGGVGETQYF
DNA: TGCAGCGTTTGGGGCGCTAGCGGGGGGGTCGGAGAGACCCAGTACTTC

J: TRBJ1-1
V: TRBV7-9
D: .
length: 16
size: few
CDR3: CASRGGDAGSNTEAFF
DNA: TGTGCCAGCAGGGGGGGGGACGCAGGATCAAACACTGAAGCTTTCTTT

J: TRBJ2-1
V: TRBV14
D: TRBD2
length: 17
size: many
CDR3: CASSQDLLAGGRREQFF
DNA: TGTGCCAGCAGCCAAGACTTACTAGCGGGGGGGCGGCGTGAGCAGTTCTTC

J: TRBJ1-1
V: TRBV28
D: TRBD1
length: 14
size: many
CDR3: CAIGRPGQTLEAFF
DNA: TGTGCCATAGGTCGCCCGGGACAGACCCTTGAAGCTTTCTTT

J: TRBJ2-5
V: TRBV7-9
D: .
length: 12
size: few
CDR3: CASSEHQETQYF
DNA: TGTGCCAGCTCCGAGCACCAAGAGACCCAGTACTTC

J: TRBJ2-5
V: TRBV2
D: .
length: 12
size: few
CDR3: CASGGLGETQYF
DNA: TGTGCCAGCGGCGGCCTGGGGGAGACCCAGTACTTC

J: TRBJ1-2
V: TRBV18
D: .
length: 16
size: few
CDR3: CASSPREGRADYGYTF
DNA: TGTGCCAGCTCACCCCGAGAGGGGAGGGCCGACTATGGCTACACCTTC

J: TRBJ2-7
V: TRBV3-1
D: TRBD2
length: 13
size: many
CDR3: CASSAGLAGEQYF
DNA: TGTGCCAGCAGCGCGGGATTAGCGGGGGAGCAGTACTTC

J: TRBJ1-5
V: TRBV6-2/TRBV6-3
D: .
length: 19
size: many
CDR3: CASSYSINRTSISNQPQHF
DNA: TGTGCCAGCAGTTACTCGATAAACAGGACTTCCATTAGCAATCAGCCCCAGCATTTT

J: TRBJ2-6
V: TRBV6-6
D: .
length: 15
size: few
CDR3: CASSQTGYGANVLTF
DNA: TGTGCCAGCAGCCAGACAGGATATGGGGCCAACGTCCTGACTTTC

J: TRBJ1-2
V: TRBV5-6
D: .
length: 15
size: .
CDR3: CASSLEGRVNYGYTF
DNA: TGTGCCAGCAGCTTGGAGGGGAGAGTTAACTATGGCTACACCTTC

J: TRBJ1-2
V: TRBV6-5
D: .
length: 14
size: .
CDR3: CASSSTAGAYGYTF
DNA: TGTGCCAGCAGTTCCACAGCAGGAGCCTATGGCTACACCTTC

J: TRBJ2-2
V: TRBV30
D: .
length: 13
size: .
CDR3: CAWSPPPGGELFF
DNA: TGTGCCTGGAGCCCCCCCCCGGGCGGGGAGCTGTTTTTT